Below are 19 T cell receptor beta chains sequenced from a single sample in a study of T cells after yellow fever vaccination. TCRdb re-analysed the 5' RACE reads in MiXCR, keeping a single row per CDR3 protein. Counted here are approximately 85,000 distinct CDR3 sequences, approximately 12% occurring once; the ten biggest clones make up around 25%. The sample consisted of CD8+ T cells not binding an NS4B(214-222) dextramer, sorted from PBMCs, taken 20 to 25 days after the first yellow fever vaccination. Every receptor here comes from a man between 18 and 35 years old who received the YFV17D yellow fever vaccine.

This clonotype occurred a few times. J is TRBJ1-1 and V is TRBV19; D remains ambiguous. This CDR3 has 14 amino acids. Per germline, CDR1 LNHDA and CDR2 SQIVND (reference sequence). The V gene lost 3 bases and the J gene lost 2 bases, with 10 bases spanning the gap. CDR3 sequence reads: CASSIPTTNTEAFF. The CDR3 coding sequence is TGTGCCAGTAGTATCCCGACGACAAACACTGAAGCTTTCTTT.

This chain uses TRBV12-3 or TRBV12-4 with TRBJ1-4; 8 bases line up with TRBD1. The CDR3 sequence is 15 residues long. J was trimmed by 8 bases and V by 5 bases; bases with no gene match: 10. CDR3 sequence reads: CASSPGTGLAEKLFF. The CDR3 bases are TGTGCCAGCAGTCCAGGGACAGGCTTGGCCGAAAAACTGTTTTTT.

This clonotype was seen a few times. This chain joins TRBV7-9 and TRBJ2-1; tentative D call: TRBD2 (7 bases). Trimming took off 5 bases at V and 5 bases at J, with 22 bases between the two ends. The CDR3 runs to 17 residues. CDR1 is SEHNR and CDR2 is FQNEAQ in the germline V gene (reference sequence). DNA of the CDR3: TGTGCCAGCAGCCCCCCGCGGGGGCGGCTCCAGCACAATGAGCAGTTCTTC. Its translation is CASSPPRGRLQHNEQFF. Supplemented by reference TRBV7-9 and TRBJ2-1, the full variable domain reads DTGVSQNPRHKITKRGQNVTFRCDPISEHNRLYWYRQTLGQGPEFLTYFQNEAQLEKSRLLSDRFSAERPKGSFSTLEIQRTEQGDSAMYLCASSPPRGRLQHNEQFFGPGTRLTVL.

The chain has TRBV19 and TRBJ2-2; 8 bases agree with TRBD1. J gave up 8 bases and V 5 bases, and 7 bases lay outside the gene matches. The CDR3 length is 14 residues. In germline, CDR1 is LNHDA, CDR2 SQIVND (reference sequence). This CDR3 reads CASSPQTGVGELFF. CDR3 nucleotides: TGTGCCAGTAGTCCCCAGACAGGGGTAGGGGAGCTGTTTTTT.

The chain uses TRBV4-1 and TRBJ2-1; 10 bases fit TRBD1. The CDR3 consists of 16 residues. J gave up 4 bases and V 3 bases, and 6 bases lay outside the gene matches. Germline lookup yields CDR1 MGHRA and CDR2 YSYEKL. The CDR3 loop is CASSQTPGQGYNEQFF. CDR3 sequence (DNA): TGCGCCAGCAGCCAGACCCCGGGACAGGGGTACAATGAGCAGTTCTTC.

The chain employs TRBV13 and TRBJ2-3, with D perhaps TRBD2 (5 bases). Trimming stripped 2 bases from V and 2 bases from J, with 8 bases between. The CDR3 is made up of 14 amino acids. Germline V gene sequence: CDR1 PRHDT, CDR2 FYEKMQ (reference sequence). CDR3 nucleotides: TGTGCCAGCAGCTTAAACGGGAACACAGATACGCAGTATTTT. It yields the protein CASSLNGNTDTQYF.

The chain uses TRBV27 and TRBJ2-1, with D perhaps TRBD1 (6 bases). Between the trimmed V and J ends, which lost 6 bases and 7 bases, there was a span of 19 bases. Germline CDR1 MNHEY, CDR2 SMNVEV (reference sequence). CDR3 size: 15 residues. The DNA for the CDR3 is TGTGCCAGCAGCTCAACAGCGAGGGGGTTGAATGAGCAGTTCTTC. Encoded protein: CASSSTARGLNEQFF.

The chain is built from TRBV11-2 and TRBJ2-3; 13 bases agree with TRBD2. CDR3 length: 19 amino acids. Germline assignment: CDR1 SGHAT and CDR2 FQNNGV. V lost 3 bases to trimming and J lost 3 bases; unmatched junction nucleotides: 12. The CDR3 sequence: CASSLTSGGTSLATDTQYF. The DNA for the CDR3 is TGTGCCAGCAGCTTGACTAGCGGGGGGACGTCCCTGGCTACAGATACGCAGTATTTT. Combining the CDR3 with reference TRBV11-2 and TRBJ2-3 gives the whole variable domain EAGVAQSPRYKIIEKRQSVAFWCNPISGHATLYWYQQILGQGPKLLIQFQNNGVVDDSQLPKDRFSAERLKGVDSTLKIQPAKLEDSAVYLCASSLTSGGTSLATDTQYFGPGTRLTVL.

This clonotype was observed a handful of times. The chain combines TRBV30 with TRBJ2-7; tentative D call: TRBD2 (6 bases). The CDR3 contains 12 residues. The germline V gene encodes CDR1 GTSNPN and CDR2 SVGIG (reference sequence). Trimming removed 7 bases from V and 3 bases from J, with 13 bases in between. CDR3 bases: TGTGCCTATGGACTAAGGGGCTACGAGCAGTACTTC. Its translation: CAYGLRGYEQYF.

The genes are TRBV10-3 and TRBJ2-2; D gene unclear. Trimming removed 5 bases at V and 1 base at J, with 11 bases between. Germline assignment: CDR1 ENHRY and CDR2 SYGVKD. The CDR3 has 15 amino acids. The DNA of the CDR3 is TGTGCCATCAGTCCGCCGACGGAGAACACCGGGGAGCTGTTTTTT. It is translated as CAISPPTENTGELFF.

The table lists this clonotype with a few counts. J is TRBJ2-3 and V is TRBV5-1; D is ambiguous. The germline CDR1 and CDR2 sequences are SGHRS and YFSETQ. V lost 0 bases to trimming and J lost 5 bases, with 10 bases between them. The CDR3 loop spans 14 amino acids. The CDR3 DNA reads TGCGCCAGCAGCTTGGCACAAGGGTTAGATACGCAGTATTTT. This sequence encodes CASSLAQGLDTQYF.

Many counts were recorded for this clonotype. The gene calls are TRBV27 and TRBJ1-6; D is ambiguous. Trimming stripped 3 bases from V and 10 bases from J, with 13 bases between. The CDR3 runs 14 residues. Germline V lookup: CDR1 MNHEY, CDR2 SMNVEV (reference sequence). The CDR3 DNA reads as TGTGCCAGCAGTTTCCGGCCGATTGAGTCACCCCTCCACTTT. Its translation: CASSFRPIESPLHF.

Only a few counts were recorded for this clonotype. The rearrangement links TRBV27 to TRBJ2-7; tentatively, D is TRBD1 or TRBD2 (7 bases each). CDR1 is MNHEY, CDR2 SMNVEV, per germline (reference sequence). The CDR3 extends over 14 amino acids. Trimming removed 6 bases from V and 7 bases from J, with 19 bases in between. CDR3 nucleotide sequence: TGTGCCAGCAGGCCCGGGGAGGGGGCGCCTGAGCAGTACGTC. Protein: CASRPGEGAPEQYV.

DNA of the CDR3: TGCAGCGTGGGCCCGACAGGGGGCTTCCGGGAGACCCAGTACTTC. This codes for CSVGPTGGFRETQYF. The chain uses TRBV29-1 and TRBJ2-5, with TRBD1 matching over 10 bases. This CDR3 is 15 amino acids long. In germline, CDR1 is SQVTM, CDR2 ANQGSEA. J lost 5 bases, V lost 6 bases, and 12 bases had no gene match.

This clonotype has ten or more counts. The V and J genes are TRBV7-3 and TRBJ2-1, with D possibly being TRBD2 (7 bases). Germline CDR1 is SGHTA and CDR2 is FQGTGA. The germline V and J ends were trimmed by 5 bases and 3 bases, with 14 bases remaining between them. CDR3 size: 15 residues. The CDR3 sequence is CASSLGGGVYNEQFF. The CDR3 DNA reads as TGTGCCAGCAGCCTAGGAGGGGGGGTCTACAATGAGCAGTTCTTC.

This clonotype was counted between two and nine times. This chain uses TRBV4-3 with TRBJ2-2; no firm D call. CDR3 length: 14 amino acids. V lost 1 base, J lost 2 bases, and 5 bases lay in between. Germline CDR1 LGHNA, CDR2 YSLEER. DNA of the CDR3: TGCGCCAGCAGCCAAGGACCAAACACCGGGGAGCTGTTTTTT. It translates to CASSQGPNTGELFF.

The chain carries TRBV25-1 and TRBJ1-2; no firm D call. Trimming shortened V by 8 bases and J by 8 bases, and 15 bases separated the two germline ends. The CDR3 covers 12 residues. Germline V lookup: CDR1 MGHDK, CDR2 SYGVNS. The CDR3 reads CASAGLSKGYTF. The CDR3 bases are TGTGCCAGCGCCGGGCTTAGTAAAGGCTACACCTTC.

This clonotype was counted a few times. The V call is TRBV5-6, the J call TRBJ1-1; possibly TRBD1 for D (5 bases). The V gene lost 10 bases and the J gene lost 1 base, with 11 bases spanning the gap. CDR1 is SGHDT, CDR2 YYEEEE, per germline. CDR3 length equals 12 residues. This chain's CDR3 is CASTGPNTEAFF. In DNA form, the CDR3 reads TGTGCCTCCACGGGGCCGAACACTGAAGCTTTCTTT.

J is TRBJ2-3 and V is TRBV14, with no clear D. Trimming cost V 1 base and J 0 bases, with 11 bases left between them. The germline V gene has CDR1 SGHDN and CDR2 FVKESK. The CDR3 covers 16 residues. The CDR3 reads CASSQVQLPSTDTQYF. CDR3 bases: TGTGCCAGCAGCCAAGTTCAGCTACCAAGCACAGATACGCAGTATTTT.